One and the same sample provided the 5 T cell receptor beta chains below, sequenced in a study of T cells in localized non-small cell lung cancer. Sequencing was performed with immunoSEQ multiplex PCR; in TCRdb, only in-frame clones are kept and a portion is missing. The sample shows 75,000 to 90,000 clones, 84% of them seen only once. The sequencing used peripheral blood, collected before any cancer treatment. All receptors come from a man between 40 and 75 years old with stage I lung adenocarcinoma.

The J gene is TRBJ2-1, the V gene TRBV30, with 7 bases aligning to TRBD2. The germline gives CDR1 GTSNPN, CDR2 SVGIG (reference sequence). V was clipped by 4 bases and J by 7 bases; unmatched bases: 4. This CDR3 spans 12 amino acids. The CDR3 sequence: CAWIGRSNEQFF. The CDR3 DNA is TGTGCCTGGATCGGGAGGTCGAATGAGCAGTTCTTC.

The rearrangement uses TRBV25-1 and TRBJ2-5, with D hard to call. The CDR3 is made up of 17 amino acids. Germline lookup yields CDR1 MGHDK and CDR2 SYGVNS. V lost 2 bases, J lost 0 bases, and 16 bases lay in between. The CDR3 spells CASSEGIRRLHQETQYF. The CDR3 DNA is TGTGCCAGCAGTGAAGGGATTCGGCGGCTCCACCAAGAGACCCAGTACTTC.

The chain links TRBV19 to TRBJ2-3, with D possibly being TRBD1 or TRBD2 (7 bases each). Trimming removed 3 bases from V and 8 bases from J, with 18 bases in between. The CDR3 length is 15 residues. Germline V lookup: CDR1 LNHDA, CDR2 SQIVND (reference sequence). In nucleotides, the CDR3 is TGTGCCAGTAGTATGGGACTACTCCCAGGGGGTACGCAGTATTTT. This translates into CASSMGLLPGGTQYF.

This chain joins TRBV28 and TRBJ1-2; 8 bases match TRBD1. Trimming took 3 bases from V and 6 from J; bases not matched to a gene: 9. Germline loops: CDR1 MDHEN, CDR2 SYDVKM. This CDR3 spans 15 amino acids. CDR3 nucleotide sequence: TGTGCCAGCAGTTTCTCGGACAGGGCAGGAAATGGCTACACCTTC. Encoded protein: CASSFSDRAGNGYTF.

The chain joins TRBV5-1 to TRBJ2-1; 8 positions match TRBD1. After removal of 2 bases from V and 8 bases from J, the junction contained 0 bases not matched to a gene. CDR3 length: 12 amino acids. Germline values: CDR1 SGHRS, CDR2 YFSETQ. CDR3 in DNA: TGCGCCAGCAGCTTACAGGGGGATGAGCAGTTCTTC. It codes for CASSLQGDEQFF.